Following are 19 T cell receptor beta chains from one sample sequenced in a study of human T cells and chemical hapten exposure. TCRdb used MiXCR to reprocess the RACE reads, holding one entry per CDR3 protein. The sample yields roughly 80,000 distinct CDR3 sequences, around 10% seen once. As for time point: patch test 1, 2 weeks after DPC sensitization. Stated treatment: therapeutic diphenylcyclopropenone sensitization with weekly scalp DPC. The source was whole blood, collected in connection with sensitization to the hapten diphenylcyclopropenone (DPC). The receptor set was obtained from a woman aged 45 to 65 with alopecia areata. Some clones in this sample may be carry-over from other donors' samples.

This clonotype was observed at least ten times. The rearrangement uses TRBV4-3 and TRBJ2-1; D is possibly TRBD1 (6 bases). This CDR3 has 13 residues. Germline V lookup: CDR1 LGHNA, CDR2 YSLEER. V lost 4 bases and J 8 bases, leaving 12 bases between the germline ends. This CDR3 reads CASSLQQGDEQFF. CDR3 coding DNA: TGCGCCAGCAGCCTTCAACAGGGAGATGAGCAGTTCTTC.

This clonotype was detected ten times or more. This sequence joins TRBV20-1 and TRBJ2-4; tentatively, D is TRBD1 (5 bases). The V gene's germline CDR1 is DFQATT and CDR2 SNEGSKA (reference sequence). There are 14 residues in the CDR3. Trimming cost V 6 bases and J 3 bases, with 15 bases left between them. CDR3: CSAHEGQLKNIQYF. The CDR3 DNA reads TGCAGTGCGCATGAAGGACAACTCAAAAACATTCAGTACTTC.

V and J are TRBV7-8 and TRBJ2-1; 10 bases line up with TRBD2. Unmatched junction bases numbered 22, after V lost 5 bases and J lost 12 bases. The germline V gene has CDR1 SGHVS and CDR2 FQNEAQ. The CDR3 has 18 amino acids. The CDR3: CASSAYRGPAGGPLGQFF. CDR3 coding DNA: TGTGCCAGCAGCGCGTACAGGGGACCAGCGGGAGGGCCTCTGGGGCAGTTCTTC.

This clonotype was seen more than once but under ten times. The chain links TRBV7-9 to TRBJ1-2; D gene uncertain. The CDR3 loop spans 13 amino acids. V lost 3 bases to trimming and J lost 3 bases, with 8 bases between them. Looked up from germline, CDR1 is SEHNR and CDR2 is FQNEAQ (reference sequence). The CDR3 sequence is CASSFGEHYGYTF. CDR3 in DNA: TGTGCCAGCAGCTTTGGGGAGCACTATGGCTACACCTTC.

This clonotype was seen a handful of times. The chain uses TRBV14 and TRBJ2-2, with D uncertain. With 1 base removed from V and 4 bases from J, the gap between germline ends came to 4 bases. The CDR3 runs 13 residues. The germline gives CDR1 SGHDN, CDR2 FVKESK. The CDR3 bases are TGTGCCAGCAGCCAAGTTACCACCGGGGAGCTGTTTTTT. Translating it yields CASSQVTTGELFF.

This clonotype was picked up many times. CDR3 nucleotides: TGTGCCAGCAGTGGGCTGGCAGGTCTCAGTTCCGAGCAGTACTTC. Protein: CASSGLAGLSSEQYF. The chain links TRBV2 to TRBJ2-7; D unclear. The CDR3 has 15 residues. Deletions cut 4 bases from V and 6 bases from J, with 19 bases between. Germline CDR1 is SNHLY and CDR2 is FYNNEI.

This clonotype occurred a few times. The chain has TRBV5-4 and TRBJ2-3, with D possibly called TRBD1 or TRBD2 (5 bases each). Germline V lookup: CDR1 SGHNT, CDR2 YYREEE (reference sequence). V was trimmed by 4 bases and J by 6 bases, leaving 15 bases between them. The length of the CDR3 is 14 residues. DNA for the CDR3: TGTGCCAGCAGCAGGGACCTACCGGCGGATACGCAGTATTTT. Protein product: CASSRDLPADTQYF.

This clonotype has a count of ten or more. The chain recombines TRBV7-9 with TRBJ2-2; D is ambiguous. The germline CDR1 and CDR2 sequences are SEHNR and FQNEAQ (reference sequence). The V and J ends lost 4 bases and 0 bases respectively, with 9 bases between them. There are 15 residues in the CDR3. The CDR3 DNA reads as TGTGCCAGCAGCTCGAGTAGGCCGAACACCGGGGAGCTGTTTTTT. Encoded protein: CASSSSRPNTGELFF.

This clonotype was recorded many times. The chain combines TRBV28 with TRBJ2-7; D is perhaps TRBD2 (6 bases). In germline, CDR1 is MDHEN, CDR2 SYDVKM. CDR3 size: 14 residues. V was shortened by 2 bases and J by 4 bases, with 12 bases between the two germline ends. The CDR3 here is CASSLIGGKYEQYF. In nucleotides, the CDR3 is TGTGCCAGCAGTTTAATCGGGGGAAAGTACGAGCAGTACTTC.

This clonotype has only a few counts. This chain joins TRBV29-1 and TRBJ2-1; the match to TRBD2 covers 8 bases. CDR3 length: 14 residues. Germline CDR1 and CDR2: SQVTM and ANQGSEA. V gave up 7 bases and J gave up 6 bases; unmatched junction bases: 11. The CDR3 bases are TGCAGCGCGGTAGGGCGGGGGGATTTCAATGAGCAGTTCTTC. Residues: CSAVGRGDFNEQFF.

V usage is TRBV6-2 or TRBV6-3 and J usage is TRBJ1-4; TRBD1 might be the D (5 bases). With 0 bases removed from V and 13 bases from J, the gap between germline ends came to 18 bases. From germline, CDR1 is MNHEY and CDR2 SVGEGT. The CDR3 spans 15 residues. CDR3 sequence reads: CASSYSIAGSSGLFF. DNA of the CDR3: TGTGCCAGCAGTTACTCGATTGCAGGGTCTTCCGGACTGTTTTTT.

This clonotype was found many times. The CDR3 coding sequence is TGCGCCACCCAATGGACTAGCGGGAACTACAATGAGCAGTTCTTC. Protein product: CATQWTSGNYNEQFF. The chain carries TRBV10-2 and TRBJ2-1; 12 bases map to TRBD2. This CDR3 contains 15 residues. The V gene's germline CDR1 is WSHSY and CDR2 SAAADI. V was pared by 10 bases and J by 3 bases, with 7 bases of the junction left unmatched.

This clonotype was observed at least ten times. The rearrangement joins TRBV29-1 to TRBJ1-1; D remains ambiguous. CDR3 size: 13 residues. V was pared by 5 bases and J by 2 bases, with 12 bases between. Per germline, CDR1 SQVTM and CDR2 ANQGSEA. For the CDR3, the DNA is TGCAGCGTTTCGATGGACCGCAACACTGAAGCTTTCTTT. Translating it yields CSVSMDRNTEAFF.

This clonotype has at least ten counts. The DNA for the CDR3 is TGTGCCAGTAACGACAGGGGGCAGGCCAAAAACATTCAGTACTTC. Its protein is CASNDRGQAKNIQYF. This chain links TRBV19 with TRBJ2-4; 10 bases line up with TRBD1. Trimming removed 7 bases from V and 1 base from J; junction bases left unmatched: 4. The CDR3 runs 15 residues. Germline values: CDR1 LNHDA, CDR2 SQIVND (reference sequence).

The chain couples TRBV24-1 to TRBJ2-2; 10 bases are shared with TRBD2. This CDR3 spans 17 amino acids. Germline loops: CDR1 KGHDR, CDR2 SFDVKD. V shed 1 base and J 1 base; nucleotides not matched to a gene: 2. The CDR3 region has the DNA TGTGCCACCAGTGATTTTTTAGCGGGAGGGAACACCGGGGAGCTGTTTTTT. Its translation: CATSDFLAGGNTGELFF.

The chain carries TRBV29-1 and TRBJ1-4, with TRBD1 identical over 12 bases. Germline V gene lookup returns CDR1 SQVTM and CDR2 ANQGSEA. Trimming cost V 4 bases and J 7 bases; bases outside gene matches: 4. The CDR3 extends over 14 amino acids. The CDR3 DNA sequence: TGCAGCGTTGGGGACAGGGGGCGCGGTGAAAAACTGTTTTTT. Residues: CSVGDRGRGEKLFF.

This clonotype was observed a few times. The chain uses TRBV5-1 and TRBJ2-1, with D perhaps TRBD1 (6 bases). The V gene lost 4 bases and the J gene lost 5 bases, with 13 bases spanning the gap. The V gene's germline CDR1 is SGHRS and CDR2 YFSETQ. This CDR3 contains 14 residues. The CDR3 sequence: CASSPGHDNNEQFF. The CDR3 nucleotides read TGCGCCAGCAGCCCGGGACACGACAACAATGAGCAGTTCTTC.

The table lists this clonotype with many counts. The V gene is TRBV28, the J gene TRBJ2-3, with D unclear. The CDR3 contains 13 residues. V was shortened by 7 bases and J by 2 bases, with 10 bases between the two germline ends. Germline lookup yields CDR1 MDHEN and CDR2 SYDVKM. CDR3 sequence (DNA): TGTGCCAGCATTACTGGGAACACAGATACGCAGTATTTT. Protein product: CASITGNTDTQYF.

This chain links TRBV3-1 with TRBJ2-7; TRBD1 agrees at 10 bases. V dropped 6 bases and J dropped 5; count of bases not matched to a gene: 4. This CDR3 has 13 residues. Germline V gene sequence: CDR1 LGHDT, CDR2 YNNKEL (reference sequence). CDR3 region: CASRLGQGDEQYF. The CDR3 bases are TGTGCCAGCAGACTCGGACAGGGGGACGAGCAGTACTTC.